The following is a T cell receptor beta chain sequence with its context. What it recognizes is unknown. It was cDNA, reverse transcribed from extracted RNA, that served as the sequencing template. The method was immunoSEQ multiplex PCR; TCRdb's version includes in-frame clones alone and lacks a portion of them. The table includes about 110,000 clones, approximately 50% detected once. This sample stems from a study of CD8+ T cells in alopecia areata. Findings of the study overall: Affected scalp, especially in alopecia totalis/universalis, had a higher clonality than normal scalp did. Normal-skin resident alphabeta T cells also appear among scalp sample sequences.

Specimens obtained from alopecia areata patients comprised lesional scalp punch biopsies and peripheral blood. It was from PBMCs that CD4+ and CD8+ T cells were sorted. Germline CDR1 is LNHDA and CDR2 is SQIVND (reference sequence). V lost 3 bases to trimming and J lost 7 bases, with 10 bases between them. The CDR3 contains 12 residues. This TCR came from a human donor with alopecia areata. The sequenced sample was NKG2D-low CD8+ T cells sorted from blood. The chain carries TRBV19 and TRBJ2-7, with TRBD2 as a possible D gene (5 bases). The CDR3 loop is CASSMGVREQYF. DNA of the CDR3: TGTGCCAGTAGTATGGGAGTACGTGAGCAGTACTTC. Full variable domain (rest looked up from reference TRBV19 and TRBJ2-7): DGGITQSPKYLFRKEGQNVTLSCEQNLNHDAMYWYRQDPGQGLRLIYYSQIVNDFQKGDIAEGYSVSREKKESFPLTVTSAQKNPTAFYLCASSMGVREQYFGPGTRLTVT.